This entry describes one TCR beta chain. These data belong to a study of blood T cell repertoires in COVID-19. Study context: COVID-19 samples from acute and convalescent phases originated in the United States, Italy and Spain.

The protocol was immunoSEQ multiplex PCR, while the TCRdb copy is restricted to in-frame clones and leaves out a portion. This sample yields under 300,000 clones, of which 83% are seen a single time; roughly 5.5% belongs to the top ten. CDR1 is SGHNT, CDR2 YYREEE, per germline (reference sequence). This CDR3 region has 14 residues. V lost 4 bases, J lost 5 bases, and 15 bases lay in between. The origin of this receptor is a human donor in a cohort sampled during active COVID-19. The chain uses TRBV5-4 and TRBJ2-5; maybe TRBD2 (5 bases). What was sequenced was peripheral blood. As DNA, the CDR3 is TGTGCCAGCAGCCGGGGAGCAGGACCGGAGACCCAGTACTTC. Residues: CASSRGAGPETQYF.